The TCR beta chain under discussion was sequenced for a study of radiotherapy plus CTLA-4 blockade in lung cancer. Study-level information: There were objective responses in approximately 19% of patients, and over 25% had disease control. Study findings and constraints: Early clone dynamics of blood T cells, plus interferon-beta, reportedly predicted response best.

Sequencing was performed with immunoSEQ multiplex PCR; in TCRdb, only in-frame clones are kept and a portion is missing. The data show 40,000 to 45,000 clones, more than 60% seen once. Chemo-refractory metastatic non-small-cell lung cancer patients received focal radiation with ipilimumab CTLA-4 blockade. A remark on this clone: No antigen is known for it.

Germline lookup yields CDR1 SGHRS and CDR2 YFSETQ. The V gene lost 3 bases and the J gene lost 7 bases, with 8 bases spanning the gap. The CDR3 spans 13 residues. The rearrangement joins TRBV5-1 to TRBJ1-6, with D possibly matching TRBD1 (6 bases). Sequences were derived from peripheral blood, sampled from a patient treated with radiotherapy plus ipilimumab. The clonotype originates from a human donor with non-small cell lung cancer who had stable disease on radiotherapy plus ipilimumab. The CDR3 DNA reads TGCGCCAGCAGCTACGGACAGAATTCACCCCTCCACTTT. This codes for CASSYGQNSPLHF.